Following are 14 T cell receptor beta chains from one sample sequenced in a study of blood T cell repertoires in COVID-19. The table came from immunoSEQ multiplex PCR; TCRdb's copy has only in-frame clones and leaves some out. The sample carries approximately 300,000 clones, roughly 90% recorded once. Sequenced material: PBMCs or T cells enriched from blood (not recorded which). Receptors originate from a woman in her thirties who had recovered from COVID-19.

The rearrangement uses TRBV7-8 and TRBJ1-4, with TRBD1 matching over 7 bases. V gave up 5 bases and J gave up 8 bases; unmatched junction bases: 5. The germline V gene encodes CDR1 SGHVS and CDR2 FQNEAQ. The CDR3 extends over 13 amino acids. As DNA, the CDR3 is TGTGCCAGCAGCGGAGGGACAGAGGAAAAACTGTTTTTT. This gives the protein CASSGGTEEKLFF.

The V and J genes are TRBV2 and TRBJ2-7; D is possibly TRBD1 (5 bases). With 5 bases removed from V and 9 bases from J, the gap between germline ends came to 23 bases. The CDR3 loop spans 15 amino acids. Per germline, CDR1 SNHLY and CDR2 FYNNEI. The CDR3 nucleotides are TGTGCCAGCAGTCTAGAACCCTATAGTCAGGGTGGGCAGTACTTC. Translating it yields CASSLEPYSQGGQYF.

The chain has TRBV4-2 and TRBJ2-3; 12 bases agree with TRBD2. CDR3 length equals 16 residues. Germline V lookup: CDR1 LGHNA, CDR2 YNFKEQ. V lost 1 base and J lost 4; bases outside the gene matches: 3. CDR3 DNA: TGTGCCAGCAGCCAAGGACTAGCGGGAGTTGCAGATACGCAGTATTTT. As protein: CASSQGLAGVADTQYF.

In the case of this clone: The germline gene is not matched at one end of the junction; a read error may be the cause. The sample contains more than one DNA sequence encoding this CDR3. This chain joins TRBV15 and TRBJ2-3; a possible D gene is TRBD1 (6 bases). The CDR3 length is 13 residues. Per the germline V gene, CDR1 is LNHNV and CDR2 is YYDKDF (reference sequence). Written as DNA, the CDR3 is TGTGCAACCAGAGAGGGGGGCACAGATACGCAGTATTTT. Translating it yields CATREGGTDTQYF. Filled out from reference TRBV15 and TRBJ2-3, the complete variable domain reads DAMVIQNPRYQVTQFGKPVTLSCSQTLNHNVMYWYQQKSSQAPKLLFHYYDKDFNNEADTPDNFQSRRPNTSFCFLDIRSPGLGDTAMYLCATREGGTDTQYFGPGTRLTVL.

This chain links TRBV5-5 with TRBJ1-6, with D possibly TRBD1 on 5 matching bases. There are 15 residues in the CDR3. Looked up from germline, CDR1 is SGHKS and CDR2 is YYEKEE (reference sequence). The V gene lost 4 bases and the J gene lost 4 bases, with 12 bases spanning the gap. CDR3 protein: CASSRDGGYNSPLHF. The CDR3 DNA is TGTGCCAGCAGCCGTGACGGGGGTTATAATTCACCCCTCCACTTT. The whole variable domain, remainder taken from reference TRBV5-5 and TRBJ1-6, is DAGVTQSPTHLIKTRGQQVTLRCSPISGHKSVSWYQQVLGQGPQFIFQYYEKEERGRGNFPDRFSARQFPNYSSELNVNALLLGDSALYLCASSRDGGYNSPLHFGNGTRLTVT.

The chain is built from TRBV24-1 and TRBJ2-3; the D gene is possibly TRBD2 (5 bases). Trimming left V 9 bases short and J 3 bases short, with 12 bases between. This CDR3 contains 13 residues. CDR1 and CDR2 from the germline V gene are KGHDR and SFDVKD. CDR3: CATEGAETDTQYF. The CDR3 DNA reads as TGTGCCACCGAGGGCGCTGAGACAGATACGCAGTATTTT.

This chain links TRBV7-2 with TRBJ1-5; D is possibly TRBD1 (6 bases). Germline V gives CDR1 SGHTA, CDR2 FQGNSA. This CDR3 has 13 residues. Between the trimmed V and J ends, which lost 5 bases and 3 bases, there was a span of 8 bases. The CDR3 loop is CASSRTDNQPQHF. The CDR3 region has the DNA TGTGCCAGCAGCCGGACAGACAATCAGCCCCAGCATTTT.

The chain uses TRBV7-3 and TRBJ1-1; the D is unclear. The CDR3 sequence is 14 residues long. The V gene's germline CDR1 is SGHTA and CDR2 FQGTGA. With 3 bases removed from V and 1 base from J, the gap between germline ends came to 9 bases. The CDR3 bases are TGTGCCAGCAGCTTTGTCGAGGGGAACACTGAAGCTTTCTTT. Amino acid sequence: CASSFVEGNTEAFF. The complete variable domain, with remaining parts taken from reference TRBV7-3 and TRBJ1-1, reads GAGVSQTPSNKVTEKGKYVELRCDPISGHTALYWYRQSLGQGPEFLIYFQGTGAADDSGLPNDRFFAVRPEGSVSTLKIQRTERGDSAVYLCASSFVEGNTEAFFGQGTRLTVV.

This clone is labeled as medium-sized (0.01 to 0.1%). The J gene is TRBJ2-2, the V gene TRBV6-4; no clear D gene. Germline V gene sequence: CDR1 MRHNA, CDR2 SNTAGT. The CDR3 is 13 residues long. V lost 4 bases and J lost 3, with 6 bases in between. CDR3 in DNA: TGTGCCAGCAGTGGCCAGGACACCGGGGAGCTGTTTTTT. Protein sequence: CASSGQDTGELFF.

The chain links TRBV18 to TRBJ2-3; 14 nucleotides match TRBD2. This CDR3 has 20 amino acids. V gave up 4 bases and J gave up 4 bases; unmatched junction bases: 16. The germline gives CDR1 KGHSH, CDR2 LQKENI. In DNA, the CDR3 is TGTGCCAGCTCACTAATCCTCGGGACTAGCGGGAGAGGGAGTGCAGATACGCAGTATTTT. Protein product: CASSLILGTSGRGSADTQYF.

The chain uses TRBV19 and TRBJ2-1, with 10 bases that match TRBD1. The CDR3 is 15 residues long. The germline gives CDR1 LNHDA, CDR2 SQIVND (reference sequence). The J segment lost 9 bases and the V segment lost 6 bases, leaving 11 bases of the junction unmatched. The DNA of the CDR3 is TGTGCCAGTAGCCGGGGGACAGGGGACGTTGGTGAGCAGTTCTTC. This codes for CASSRGTGDVGEQFF.

V gene TRBV5-1 combines with J gene TRBJ2-3; 10 bases are shared with TRBD2. J gave up 2 bases and V 4 bases, and 7 bases lay outside the gene matches. Germline V gene sequence: CDR1 SGHRS, CDR2 YFSETQ. The CDR3 has 16 amino acids. CDR3 sequence reads: CASSITSGIITDTQYF. CDR3 bases: TGCGCCAGCAGCATAACTAGCGGGATAATCACAGATACGCAGTATTTT.

The genes are TRBV28 and TRBJ1-3, with D perhaps TRBD1 (6 bases). This CDR3 contains 13 residues. Germline CDR1 MDHEN, CDR2 SYDVKM. V was pared by 6 bases and J by 8 bases, with 14 bases between. The CDR3 region is CASRTGAGYTIYF. The CDR3 nucleotides read TGTGCCAGCAGGACAGGCGCTGGGTACACCATATATTTT. The full variable domain, in which reference TRBV28 and TRBJ1-3 provide the parts outside the CDR3, is DVKVTQSSRYLVKRTGEKVFLECVQDMDHENMFWYRQDPGLGLRLIYFSYDVKMKEKGDIPEGYSVSREKKERFSLILESASTNQTSMYLCASRTGAGYTIYFGEGSWLTVV.

About this clone itself: One end of the junction varies from germline; a read error may be responsible. The chain has TRBV5-1 and TRBJ2-1; 10 positions match TRBD2. Germline V gene data show CDR1 as SGHRS and CDR2 as YFSETQ. The CDR3 sequence is 16 residues long. CDR3 sequence reads: CASGLTSGYSYNEQFF. The CDR3 DNA is TGCGCCAGCGGCTTGACTAGCGGGTACTCCTACAATGAGCAGTTCTTC.